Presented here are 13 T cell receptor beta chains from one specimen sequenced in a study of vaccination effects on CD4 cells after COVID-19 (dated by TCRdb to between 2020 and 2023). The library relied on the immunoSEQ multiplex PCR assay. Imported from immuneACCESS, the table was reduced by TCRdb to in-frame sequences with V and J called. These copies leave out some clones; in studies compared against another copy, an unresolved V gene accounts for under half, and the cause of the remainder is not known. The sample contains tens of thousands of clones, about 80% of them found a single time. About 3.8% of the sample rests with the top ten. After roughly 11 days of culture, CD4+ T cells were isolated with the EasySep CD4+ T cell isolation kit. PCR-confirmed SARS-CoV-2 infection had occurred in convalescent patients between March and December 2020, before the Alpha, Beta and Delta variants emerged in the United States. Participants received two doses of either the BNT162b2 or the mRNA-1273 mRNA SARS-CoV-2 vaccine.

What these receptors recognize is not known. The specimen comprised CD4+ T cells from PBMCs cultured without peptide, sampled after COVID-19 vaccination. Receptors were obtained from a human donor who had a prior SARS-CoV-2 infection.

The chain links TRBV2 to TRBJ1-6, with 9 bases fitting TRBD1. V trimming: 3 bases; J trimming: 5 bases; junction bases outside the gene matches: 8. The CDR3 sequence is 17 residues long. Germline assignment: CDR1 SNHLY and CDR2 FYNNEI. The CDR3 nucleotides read TGTGCCAGCAGTGACGTATACGGGACAGGGCATAATTCACCCCTCCACTTT. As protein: CASSDVYGTGHNSPLHF.

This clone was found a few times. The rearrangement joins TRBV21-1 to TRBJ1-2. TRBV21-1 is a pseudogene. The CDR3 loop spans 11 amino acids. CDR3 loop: CASSKSYGYTF. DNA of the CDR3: TGTGCCAGCAGCAAGAGTTATGGCTACACCTTC.

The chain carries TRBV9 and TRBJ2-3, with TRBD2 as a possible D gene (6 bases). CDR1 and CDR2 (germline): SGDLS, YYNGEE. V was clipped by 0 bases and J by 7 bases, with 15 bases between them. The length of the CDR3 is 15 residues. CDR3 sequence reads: CASSVASIGGNTQYF. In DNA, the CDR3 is TGTGCCAGCAGCGTAGCCTCCATCGGAGGGAATACGCAGTATTTT. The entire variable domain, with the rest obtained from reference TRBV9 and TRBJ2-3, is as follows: DSGVTQTPKHLITATGQRVTLRCSPRSGDLSVYWYQQSLDQGLQFLIQYYNGEERAKGNILERFSAQQFPDLHSELNLSSLELGDSALYFCASSVASIGGNTQYFGPGTRLTVL.

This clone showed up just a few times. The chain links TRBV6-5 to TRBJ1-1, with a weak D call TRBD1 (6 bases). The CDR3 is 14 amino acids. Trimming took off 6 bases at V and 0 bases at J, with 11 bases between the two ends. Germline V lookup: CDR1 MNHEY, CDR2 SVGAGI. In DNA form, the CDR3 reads TGTGCCAGCAGCCGGACAGTAATGAACACTGAAGCTTTCTTT. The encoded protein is CASSRTVMNTEAFF.

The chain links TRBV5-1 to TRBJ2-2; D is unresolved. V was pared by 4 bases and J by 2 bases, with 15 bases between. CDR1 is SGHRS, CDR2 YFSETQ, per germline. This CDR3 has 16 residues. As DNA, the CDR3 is TGCGCCAGCAGCCTGTTTTGGCAGACTAACACCGGGGAGCTGTTTTTT. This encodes CASSLFWQTNTGELFF.

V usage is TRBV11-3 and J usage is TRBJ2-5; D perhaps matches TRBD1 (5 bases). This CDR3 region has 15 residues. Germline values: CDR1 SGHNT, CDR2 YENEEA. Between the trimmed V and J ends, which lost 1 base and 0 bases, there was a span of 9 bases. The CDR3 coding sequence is TGTGCCAGCAGCTTAGGGCGGACATACCAAGAGACCCAGTACTTC. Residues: CASSLGRTYQETQYF.

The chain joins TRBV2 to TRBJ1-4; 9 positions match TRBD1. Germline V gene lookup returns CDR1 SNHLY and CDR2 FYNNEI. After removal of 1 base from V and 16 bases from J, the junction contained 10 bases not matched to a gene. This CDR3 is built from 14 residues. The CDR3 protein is CASSEGSGDRAPFF. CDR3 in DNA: TGTGCCAGCAGTGAAGGCAGCGGGGACAGGGCACCGTTTTTT.

CDR3 region: CASSSPGQGLWGYTF. The CDR3 bases are TGTGCCAGCAGTTCGCCGGGACAGGGTCTTTGGGGCTACACCTTC. The chain joins TRBV2 to TRBJ1-2; 9 bases align to TRBD1. Per germline, CDR1 SNHLY and CDR2 FYNNEI. The ends lost 5 bases at V and 8 bases at J; junction bases unmatched: 12. The CDR3 contains 15 residues.

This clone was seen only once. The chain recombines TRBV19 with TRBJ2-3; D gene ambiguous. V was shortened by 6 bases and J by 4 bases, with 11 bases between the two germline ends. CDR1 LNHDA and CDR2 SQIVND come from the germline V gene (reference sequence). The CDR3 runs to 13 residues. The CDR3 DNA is TGTGCCAGTAGCCCAGGACCCCCAGATACGCAGTATTTT. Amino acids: CASSPGPPDTQYF.

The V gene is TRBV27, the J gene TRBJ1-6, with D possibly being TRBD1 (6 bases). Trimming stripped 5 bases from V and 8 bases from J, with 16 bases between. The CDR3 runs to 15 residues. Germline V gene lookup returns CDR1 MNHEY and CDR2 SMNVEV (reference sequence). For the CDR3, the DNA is TGTGCCAGCAGTCCCAGACAGGTTTTGGATTCACCCCTCCACTTT. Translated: CASSPRQVLDSPLHF.

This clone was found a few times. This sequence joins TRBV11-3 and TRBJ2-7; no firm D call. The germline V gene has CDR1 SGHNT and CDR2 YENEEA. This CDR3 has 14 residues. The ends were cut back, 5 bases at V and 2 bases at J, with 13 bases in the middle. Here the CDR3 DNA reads TGTGCCAGCAGCGCGTATGATCGGCCCTACGAGCAGTACTTC. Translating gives CASSAYDRPYEQYF.

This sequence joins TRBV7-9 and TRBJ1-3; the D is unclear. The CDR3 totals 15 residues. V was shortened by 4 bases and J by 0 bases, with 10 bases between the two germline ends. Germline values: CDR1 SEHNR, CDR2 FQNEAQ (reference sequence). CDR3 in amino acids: CASSSTRRSGNTIYF. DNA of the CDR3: TGTGCCAGCAGCTCAACAAGACGCTCTGGAAACACCATATATTTT.

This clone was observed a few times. CDR3: CASRYFSGNTGELFF. The DNA for the CDR3 is TGTGCCAGCAGGTACTTCTCGGGCAACACCGGGGAGCTGTTTTTT. The chain links TRBV2 to TRBJ2-2; no clear D gene. Trimming stripped 6 bases from V and 2 bases from J, with 13 bases between. This CDR3 region has 15 residues. Germline CDR1 is SNHLY and CDR2 is FYNNEI.